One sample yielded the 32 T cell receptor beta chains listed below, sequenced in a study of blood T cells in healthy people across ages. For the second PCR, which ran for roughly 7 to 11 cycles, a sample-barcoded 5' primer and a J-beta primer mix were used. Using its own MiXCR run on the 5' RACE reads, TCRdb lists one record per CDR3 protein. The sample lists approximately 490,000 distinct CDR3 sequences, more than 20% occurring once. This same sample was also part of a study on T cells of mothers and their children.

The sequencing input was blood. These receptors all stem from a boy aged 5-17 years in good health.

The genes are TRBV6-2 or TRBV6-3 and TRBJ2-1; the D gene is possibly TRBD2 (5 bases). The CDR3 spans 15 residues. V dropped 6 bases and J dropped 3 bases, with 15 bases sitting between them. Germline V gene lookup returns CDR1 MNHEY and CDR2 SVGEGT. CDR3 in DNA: TGTGCCAGCAGCACAAATCTCCGGGGCTACAATGAGCAGTTCTTC. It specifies CASSTNLRGYNEQFF.

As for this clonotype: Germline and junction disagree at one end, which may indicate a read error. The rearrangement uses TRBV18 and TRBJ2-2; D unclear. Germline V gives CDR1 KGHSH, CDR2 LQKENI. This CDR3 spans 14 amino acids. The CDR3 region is CASPPQSDTGELFF. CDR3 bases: TGTGCCAGCCCACCACAATCCGACACCGGGGAGCTGTTTTTT.

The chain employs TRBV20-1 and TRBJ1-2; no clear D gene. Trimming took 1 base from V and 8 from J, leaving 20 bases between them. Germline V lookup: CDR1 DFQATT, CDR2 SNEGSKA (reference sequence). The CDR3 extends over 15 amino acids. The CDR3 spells CSARVRDRIRGGYTF. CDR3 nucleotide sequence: TGCAGTGCTAGAGTTCGGGATCGAATTCGAGGAGGCTACACCTTC.

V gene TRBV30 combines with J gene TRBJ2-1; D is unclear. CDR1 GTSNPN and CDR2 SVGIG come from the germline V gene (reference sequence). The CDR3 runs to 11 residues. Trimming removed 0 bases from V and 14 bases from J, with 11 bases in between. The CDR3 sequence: CAWSVMPTEFF. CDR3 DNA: TGTGCCTGGAGTGTAATGCCGACGGAGTTCTTC.

The CDR3, as DNA: TGCAGCGTTGTGATGAGACTAGCGGGAAAAGAGCAGTTCTTC. Translated, it gives CSVVMRLAGKEQFF. V usage is TRBV29-1 and J usage is TRBJ2-5; 11 bases map to TRBD2. Judging by the DNA end, TRBJ2-1 fits better; the J call may be wrong. The CDR3 has 14 amino acids. Per germline, CDR1 SQVTM and CDR2 ANQGSEA.

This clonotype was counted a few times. CDR3 amino acids: CASSFREGEQYF. CDR3 nucleotides: TGTGCCAGCAGTTTCAGGGAGGGAGAGCAGTACTTC. The rearrangement uses TRBV28 and TRBJ2-7, with 7 bases fitting TRBD2. V was clipped by 3 bases and J by 7 bases; unmatched bases: 3. Germline V gene lookup returns CDR1 MDHEN and CDR2 SYDVKM. This CDR3 spans 12 amino acids. Full variable domain (outside the CDR3, taken from reference TRBV28 and TRBJ2-7): DVKVTQSSRYLVKRTGEKVFLECVQDMDHENMFWYRQDPGLGLRLIYFSYDVKMKEKGDIPEGYSVSREKKERFSLILESASTNQTSMYLCASSFREGEQYFGPGTRLTVT.

In nucleotides, the CDR3 is TGTGCCAGCAGGACGAATACCGGACAGGGAACCTACGAGCAGTACTTC. This codes for CASRTNTGQGTYEQYF. The chain links TRBV6-6 to TRBJ2-5; 8 bases fit TRBD1. The J call is uncertain, as TRBJ2-7 better fits the DNA end. The CDR3 is 16 residues long. Germline values: CDR1 MNHNY, CDR2 SVGAGI (reference sequence).

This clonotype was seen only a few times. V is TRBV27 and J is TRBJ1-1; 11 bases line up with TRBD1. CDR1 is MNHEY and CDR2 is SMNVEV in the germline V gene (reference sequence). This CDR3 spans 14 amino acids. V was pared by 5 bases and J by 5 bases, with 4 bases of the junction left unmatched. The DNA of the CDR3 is TGTGCCAGCAGTATGGGACAGGGGGGGACTGAAGCTTTCTTT. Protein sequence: CASSMGQGGTEAFF.

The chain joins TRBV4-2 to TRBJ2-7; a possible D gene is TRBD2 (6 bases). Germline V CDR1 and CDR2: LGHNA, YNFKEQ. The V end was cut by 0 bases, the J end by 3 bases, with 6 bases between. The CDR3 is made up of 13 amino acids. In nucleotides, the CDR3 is TGTGCCAGCAGCCAAGATAGCGGCTACGAGCAGTACTTC. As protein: CASSQDSGYEQYF.

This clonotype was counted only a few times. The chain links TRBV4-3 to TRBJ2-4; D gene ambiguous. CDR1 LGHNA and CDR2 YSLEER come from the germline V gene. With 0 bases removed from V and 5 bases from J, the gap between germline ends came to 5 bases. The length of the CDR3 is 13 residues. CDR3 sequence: CASSQEIQNIQYF. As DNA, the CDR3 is TGCGCCAGCAGCCAAGAGATACAAAACATTCAGTACTTC.

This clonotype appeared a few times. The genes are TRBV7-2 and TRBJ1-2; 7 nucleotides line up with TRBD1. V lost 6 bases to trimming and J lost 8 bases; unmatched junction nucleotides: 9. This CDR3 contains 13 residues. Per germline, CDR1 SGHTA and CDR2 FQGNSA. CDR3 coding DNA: TGTGCCAGCAGTAATGACAGGGCGAAAGGCTACACCTTC. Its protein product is CASSNDRAKGYTF. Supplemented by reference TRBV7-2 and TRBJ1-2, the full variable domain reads GAGVSQSPSNKVTEKGKDVELRCDPISGHTALYWYRQSLGQGLEFLIYFQGNSAPDKSGLPSDRFSAERTGGSVSTLTIQRTQQEDSAVYLCASSNDRAKGYTFGSGTRLTVV.

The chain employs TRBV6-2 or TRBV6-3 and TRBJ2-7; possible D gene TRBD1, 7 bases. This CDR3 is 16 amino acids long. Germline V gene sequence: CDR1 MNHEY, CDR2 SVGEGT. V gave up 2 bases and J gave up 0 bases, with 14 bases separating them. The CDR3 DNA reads TGTGCCAGCAGTTACAGCGCGGGACAGCGCTCCTACGAGCAGTACTTC. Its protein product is CASSYSAGQRSYEQYF.

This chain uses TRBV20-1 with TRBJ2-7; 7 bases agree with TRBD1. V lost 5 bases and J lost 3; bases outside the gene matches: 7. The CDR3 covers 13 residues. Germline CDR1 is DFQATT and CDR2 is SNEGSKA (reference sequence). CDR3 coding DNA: TGCAGTGCTTCGTTAGGGACAGTCTACGAGCAGTACTTC. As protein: CSASLGTVYEQYF.

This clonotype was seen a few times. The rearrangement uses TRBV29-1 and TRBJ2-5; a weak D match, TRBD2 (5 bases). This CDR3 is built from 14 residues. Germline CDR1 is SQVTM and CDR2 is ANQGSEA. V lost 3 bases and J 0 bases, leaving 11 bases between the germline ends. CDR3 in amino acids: CSVDQRTYQETQYF. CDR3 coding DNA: TGCAGCGTTGACCAGCGGACGTACCAAGAGACCCAGTACTTC. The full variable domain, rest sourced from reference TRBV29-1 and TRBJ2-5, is SAVISQKPSRDICQRGTSLTIQCQVDSQVTMMFWYRQQPGQSLTLIATANQGSEATYESGFVIDKFPISRPNLTFSTLTVSNMSPEDSSIYLCSVDQRTYQETQYFGPGTRLLVL.

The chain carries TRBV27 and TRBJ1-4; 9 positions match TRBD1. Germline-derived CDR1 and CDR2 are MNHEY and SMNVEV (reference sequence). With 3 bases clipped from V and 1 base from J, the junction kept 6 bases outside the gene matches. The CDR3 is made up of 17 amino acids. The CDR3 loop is CASSFSAGQGTNEKLFF. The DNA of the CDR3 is TGTGCCAGCAGTTTCTCGGCGGGACAGGGAACTAATGAAAAACTGTTTTTT.

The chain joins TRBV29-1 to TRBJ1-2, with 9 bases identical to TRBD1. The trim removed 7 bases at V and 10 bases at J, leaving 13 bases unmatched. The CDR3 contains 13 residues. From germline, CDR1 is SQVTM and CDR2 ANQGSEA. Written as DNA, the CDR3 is TGCAGCGCTACTGCCGGGACAGGGCTAGACTACACCTTC. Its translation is CSATAGTGLDYTF.

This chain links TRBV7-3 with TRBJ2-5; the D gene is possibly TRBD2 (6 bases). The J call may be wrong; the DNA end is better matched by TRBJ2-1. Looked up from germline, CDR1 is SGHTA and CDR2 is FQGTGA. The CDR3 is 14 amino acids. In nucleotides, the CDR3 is TGTGCCAGCAGCCCGGAGGACTACCACAATGAGCAGTTCTTC. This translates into CASSPEDYHNEQFF.

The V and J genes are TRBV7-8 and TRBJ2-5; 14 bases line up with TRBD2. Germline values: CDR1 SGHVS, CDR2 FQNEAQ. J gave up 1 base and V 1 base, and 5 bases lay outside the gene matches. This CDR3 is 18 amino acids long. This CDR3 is CASSLERTSGGPQETQYF. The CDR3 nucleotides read TGTGCCAGCAGCTTAGAGAGGACTAGCGGGGGGCCCCAAGAGACCCAGTACTTC.

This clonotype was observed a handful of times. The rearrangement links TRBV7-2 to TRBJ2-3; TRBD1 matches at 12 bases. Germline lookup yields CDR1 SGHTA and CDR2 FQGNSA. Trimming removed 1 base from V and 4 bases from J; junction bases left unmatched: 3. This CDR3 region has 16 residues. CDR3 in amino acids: CASSLVGTGGADTQYF. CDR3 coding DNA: TGTGCCAGCAGCTTAGTTGGGACAGGGGGCGCAGATACGCAGTATTTT.

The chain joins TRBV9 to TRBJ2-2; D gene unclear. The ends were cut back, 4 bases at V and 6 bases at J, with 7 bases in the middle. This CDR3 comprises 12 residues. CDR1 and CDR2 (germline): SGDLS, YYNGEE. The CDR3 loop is CASSPGAGELFF. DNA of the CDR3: TGTGCCAGCAGCCCCGGCGCCGGGGAGCTGTTTTTT.

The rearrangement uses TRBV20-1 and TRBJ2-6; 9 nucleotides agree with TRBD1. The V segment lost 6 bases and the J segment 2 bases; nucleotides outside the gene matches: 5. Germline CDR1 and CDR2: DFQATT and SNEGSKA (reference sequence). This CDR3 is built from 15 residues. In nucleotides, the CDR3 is TGCAGTGCGAAAAGACAGGGGGCTGGGGCCAACGTCCTGACTTTC. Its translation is CSAKRQGAGANVLTF.

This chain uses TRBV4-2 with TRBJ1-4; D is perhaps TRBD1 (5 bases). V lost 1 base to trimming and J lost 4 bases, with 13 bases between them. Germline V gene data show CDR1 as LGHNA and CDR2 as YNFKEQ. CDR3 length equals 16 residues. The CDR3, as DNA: TGTGCCAGCAGCCAAGTCCTTGACAGCCTTAATGAAAAACTGTTTTTT. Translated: CASSQVLDSLNEKLFF.

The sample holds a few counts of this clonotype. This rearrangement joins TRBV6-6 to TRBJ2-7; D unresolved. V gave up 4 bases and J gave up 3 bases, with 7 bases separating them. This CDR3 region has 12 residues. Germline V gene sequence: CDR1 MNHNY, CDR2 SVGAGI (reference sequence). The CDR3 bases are TGTGCCAGCAGTTCCTCGATCTACGAGCAGTACTTC. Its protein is CASSSSIYEQYF.

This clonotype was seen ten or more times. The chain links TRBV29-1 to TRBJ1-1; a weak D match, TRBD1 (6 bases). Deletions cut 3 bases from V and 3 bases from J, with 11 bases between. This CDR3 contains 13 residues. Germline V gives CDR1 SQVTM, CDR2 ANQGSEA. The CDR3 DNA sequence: TGCAGCGTTGACCGGGGGCCCTACACTGAAGCTTTCTTT. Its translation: CSVDRGPYTEAFF.

Here the CDR3 DNA reads TGTGCCAGCAGTTACGTTTTATGGTCCGGGAATTCACCCCTCCACTTT. Translation gives CASSYVLWSGNSPLHF. This chain uses TRBV6-2 or TRBV6-3 with TRBJ1-6; D gene uncertain. The V end was cut by 2 bases, the J end by 7 bases, with 15 bases between. This CDR3 contains 16 residues. Germline lookup yields CDR1 MNHEY and CDR2 SVGEGT.

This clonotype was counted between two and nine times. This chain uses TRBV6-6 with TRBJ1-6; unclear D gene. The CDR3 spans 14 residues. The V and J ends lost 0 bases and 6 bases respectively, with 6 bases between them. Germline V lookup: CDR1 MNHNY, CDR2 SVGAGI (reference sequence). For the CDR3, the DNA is TGTGCCAGCAGTTACTCGGGGTCTAATTCACCCCTCCACTTT. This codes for CASSYSGSNSPLHF.

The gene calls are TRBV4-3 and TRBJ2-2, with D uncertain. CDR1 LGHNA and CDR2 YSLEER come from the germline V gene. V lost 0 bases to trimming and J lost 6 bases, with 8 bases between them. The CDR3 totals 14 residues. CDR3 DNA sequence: TGCGCCAGCAGCCAAGAATACATCGCCGGGGAGCTGTTTTTT. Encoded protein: CASSQEYIAGELFF.

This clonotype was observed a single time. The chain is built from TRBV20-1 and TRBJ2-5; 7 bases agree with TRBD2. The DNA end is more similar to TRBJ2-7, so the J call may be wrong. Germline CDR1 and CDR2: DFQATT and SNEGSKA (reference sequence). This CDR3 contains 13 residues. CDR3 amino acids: CSARVERGYEQYF. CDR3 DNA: TGCAGTGCTAGAGTGGAGCGGGGCTACGAGCAGTACTTC.

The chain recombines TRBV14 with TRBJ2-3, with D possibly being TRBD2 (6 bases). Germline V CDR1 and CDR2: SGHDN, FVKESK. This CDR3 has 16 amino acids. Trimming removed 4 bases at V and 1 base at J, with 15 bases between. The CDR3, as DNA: TGTGCCAGCAGCCGAGGAGACCAGCGGGGCACAGATACGCAGTATTTT. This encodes CASSRGDQRGTDTQYF.

The CDR3 protein is CASSPRTGRTNEKLFF. Here the CDR3 DNA reads TGTGCCAGCAGCCCCAGGACAGGGCGGACTAATGAAAAACTGTTTTTT. The rearrangement joins TRBV2 to TRBJ1-4, with 8 nucleotides matching TRBD1. The trim removed 6 bases at V and 2 bases at J, leaving 8 bases unmatched. The CDR3 has 16 residues. CDR1 is SNHLY and CDR2 is FYNNEI in the germline V gene.

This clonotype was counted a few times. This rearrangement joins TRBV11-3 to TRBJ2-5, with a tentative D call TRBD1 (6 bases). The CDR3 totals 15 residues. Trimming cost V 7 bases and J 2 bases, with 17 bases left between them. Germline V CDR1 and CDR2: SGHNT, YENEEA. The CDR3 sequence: CASIVGAKSQETQYF. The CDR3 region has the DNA TGTGCCAGCATCGTGGGGGCAAAATCTCAAGAGACCCAGTACTTC.

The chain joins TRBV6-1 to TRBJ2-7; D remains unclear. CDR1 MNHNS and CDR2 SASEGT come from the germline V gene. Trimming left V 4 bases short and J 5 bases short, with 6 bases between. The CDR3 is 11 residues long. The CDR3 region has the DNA TGTGCCAGCAGTGTCCTCGACGAGCAGTACTTC. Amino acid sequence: CASSVLDEQYF.